This entry concerns a single T cell receptor beta chain. Its antigen is unknown. MiXCR was run by TCRdb on the reads, yielding one entry per CDR3 protein. The sample includes 80,000 to 130,000 distinct CDR3 sequences, 20% to 30% of them seen just once. The entry originates in a study of T cell repertoires in cytomegalovirus infection. Overall study context: Shared public TCR beta signatures pointed to both CMV infection and a matching HLA type. General study findings and limits: Cumulative public TCR beta family frequency identified carriers of CMV plus the relevant HLA. Dominant in the ex vivo response were TCR beta clonotypes restricted by HLA-C and specific for CMV.

The V segment lost 7 bases and the J segment 7 bases; nucleotides outside the gene matches: 13. Germline V gene sequence: CDR1 LNHDA, CDR2 SQIVND (reference sequence). The CDR3 is 17 residues long. Sequences were obtained from CD8+ T cells from PBMCs. The chain couples TRBV19 to TRBJ1-6, with 10 bases that match TRBD1. The sequence was collected from a human donor in good health (CMV status not recorded). Some clones in this sample may be carry-over from other donors' samples. As DNA, the CDR3 is TGTGCCAGTACCAATGACTGGACAGGGGGATGGAATTCACCCCTCCACTTT. This translates into CASTNDWTGGWNSPLHF. Filled out from reference TRBV19 and TRBJ1-6, the complete variable domain reads DGGITQSPKYLFRKEGQNVTLSCEQNLNHDAMYWYRQDPGQGLRLIYYSQIVNDFQKGDIAEGYSVSREKKESFPLTVTSAQKNPTAFYLCASTNDWTGGWNSPLHFGNGTRLTVT.